Below are 3 T cell receptor beta chains sequenced from a single sample in a study of metastatic and nonmetastatic thyroid tumors. TCRdb re-processed the PCR reads through MiXCR. Of just under 4,000 clones listed, less than 25% are singletons. None of the patients had undergone any treatment ahead of thyroid surgery. Sequenced sample: tumor tissue. The receptor source for this set is a male donor with papillary thyroid cancer or a benign thyroid nodule (not recorded which). Some clones in this sample may be carry-over from other donors' samples.

The table lists this clone with many counts. J is TRBJ2-3 and V is TRBV5-6; TRBD1 matches at 7 bases. The V segment lost 6 bases and the J segment 0 bases; nucleotides outside the gene matches: 10. The CDR3 is made up of 16 amino acids. Germline V gene sequence: CDR1 SGHDT, CDR2 YYEEEE. CDR3 amino acids: CASIDREGVSTDTQYF. The CDR3 DNA follows: TGTGCCAGCATCGACAGGGAAGGGGTCAGCACAGATACGCAGTATTTT.

This clone has only a few counts. This chain uses TRBV12-3 or TRBV12-4 with TRBJ1-1; 11 bases are shared with TRBD1. The J segment lost 4 bases and the V segment lost 5 bases, leaving 6 bases of the junction unmatched. There are 15 residues in the CDR3. The CDR3 reads CASSPRTGGVTEAFF. The CDR3, as DNA: TGTGCCAGCAGTCCCCGGACAGGGGGCGTCACTGAAGCTTTCTTT.

This chain joins TRBV24-1 and TRBJ1-2; possible D gene TRBD1, 5 bases. Trimming removed 6 bases from V and 8 bases from J, with 21 bases in between. This CDR3 has 15 residues. Per the germline V gene, CDR1 is KGHDR and CDR2 is SFDVKD. CDR3 bases: TGTGCCACCAGTACGCCAGGGACGGGAACTATCGGCTACACCTTC. Translated, it gives CATSTPGTGTIGYTF.